The present entry profiles one TCR beta chain with its context. Antigen: not known. The J segment lost 1 base and the V segment lost 9 bases, leaving 7 bases of the junction unmatched. Germline loops: CDR1 SNHLY, CDR2 FYNNEI. The CDR3 loop spans 17 amino acids. This entry comes from a study of OX40 agonist ivuxolimab in advanced cancers. About the research overall: Patients took ivuxolimab, an agonistic anti-OX40 (CD134) antibody. Among those enrolled, mean age was roughly 62 years (range roughly 20 to 85) and 82.7% were male. Study-wide findings and caveats: A proportion of nonresponders additionally exhibited low normalized T-cell clonal expansion.

Sequencing was performed with immunoSEQ multiplex PCR; in TCRdb, only in-frame clones are kept and a portion is missing. The sample has about 120,000 clones, approximately 92% seen once. This TCR was sampled from an adult with an advanced solid tumor such as melanoma, head and neck, liver or kidney cancer. The rearrangement links TRBV2 to TRBJ2-3, with 16 bases lining up with TRBD2. Material: CD4+ or CD8+ T cells sorted from blood, obtained in a trial of the OX40 agonist ivuxolimab. The chain's CDR3 is CARGTSGGAYGTDTQYF. CDR3 nucleotide sequence: TGTGCCAGAGGGACTAGCGGGGGGGCCTACGGCACAGATACGCAGTATTTT.